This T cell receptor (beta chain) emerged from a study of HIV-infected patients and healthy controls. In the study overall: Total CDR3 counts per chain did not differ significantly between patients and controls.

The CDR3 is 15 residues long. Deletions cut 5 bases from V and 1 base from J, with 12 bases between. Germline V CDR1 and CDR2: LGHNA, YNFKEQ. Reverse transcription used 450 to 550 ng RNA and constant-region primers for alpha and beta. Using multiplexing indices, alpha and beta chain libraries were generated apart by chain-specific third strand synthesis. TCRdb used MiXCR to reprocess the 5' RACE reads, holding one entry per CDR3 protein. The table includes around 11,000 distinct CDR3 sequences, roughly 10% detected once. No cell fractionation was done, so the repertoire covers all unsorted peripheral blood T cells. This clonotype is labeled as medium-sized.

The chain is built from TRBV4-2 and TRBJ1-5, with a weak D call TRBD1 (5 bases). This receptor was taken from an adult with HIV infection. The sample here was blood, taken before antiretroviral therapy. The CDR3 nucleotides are TGTGCCAGCAGCGTCTCGGACAAGAGCAATCAGCCCCAGCATTTT. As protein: CASSVSDKSNQPQHF.